The rows below give T cell receptor beta chains drawn from one sample of a study of cytomegalovirus exposure and HLA in healthy donors. TCRdb keeps only in-frame clones here, not all; method: immunoSEQ multiplex PCR. The repertoire holds around 140,000 clones, with more than 60% as singletons. Material for sequencing was PBMCs. All receptors derive from a male donor in good health and CMV-seronegative. Both conserved end residues are trimmed from each CDR3.

>TRBV5-1|TRBJ1-2
ASSFDSYGYT
>TRBV27|TRBJ2-7
ASSLRHSGYEQY
>TRBV5-4|.
ASSLFGQGRAEQY
>TRBV7-6|TRBJ1-1
ASSLAGGGTEAF
>TRBV5-1|TRBJ2-5
ASSLVSSGETQY
>TRBV27|TRBJ1-1
ASSNPGTGSGAF
>TRBV7-9|TRBJ2-1
ASSSSSGRYEQF
>TRBV9|TRBJ1-1
ASSVGGTGITEAF
>TRBV11-2|TRBJ1-2
ASSLGPNYGYT
>TRBV28|TRBJ2-1
ASSWGLAGGRNEQF
>TRBV6-5|TRBJ1-3
ASSYRGTGNTIY
>TRBV5-1|TRBJ2-7
ASSSLQGYEQY
>TRBV2|TRBJ2-7
ASSQGLAGAGYEQY
>TRBV6-5|TRBJ2-3
ASGLVGTDTQY
>TRBV5-6|TRBJ2-7
ASSLGQDEQY
>TRBV9|TRBJ1-1
ASSVHGQGNTEAF
>TRBV25-1|TRBJ2-1
ASSGFRTSGSSYNEQF
>TRBV10-3|TRBJ1-1
AIRISGDTDTEAF
>TRBV7-9|TRBJ1-5
ASSQGSNQPQH
>TRBV5-1|TRBJ2-6
ASSLDSGVVANVLT
>TRBV28|TRBJ1-5
ASSPHIRGNYQPQH
>TRBV7-6|TRBJ1-1
ASSPNPDLNTEAF
>TRBV4-1|TRBJ2-3
ASSQDVGRTDTQY
>TRBV13|TRBJ1-2
ASSPQGQGILGYT
>TRBV13|TRBJ2-3
ASSITGTSGAPTQY
>TRBV19|TRBJ1-1
ASSIPAGRGNTEAF
>TRBV7-9|TRBJ2-1
ASSPASSGGWNEQF
>TRBV27|TRBJ1-2
ASSVTGIYGYP
>TRBV5-1|TRBJ1-5
ASRETGTVNQPQH
>TRBV7-2|TRBJ1-5
ASSLEGVSNQPQH
>TRBV4-1|TRBJ1-1
ASLGVKAF
>TRBV4-1|TRBJ2-3
ASSQAAGGNTDTQY
>TRBV29-1|TRBJ2-3
SVDLGLAGGLDTQY
>TRBV5-1|TRBJ2-7
ASSLAQGGIINEQY
>TRBV13|TRBJ1-4
ASSLTGGNEKLF
>TRBV2|TRBJ2-3
ASRRTSGGTDTQY
>TRBV2|TRBJ1-1
ASSEMRAF
>TRBV7-9|TRBJ2-1
ASSPLAGGPQSNEQF
>TRBV9|TRBJ1-6
ASSVNPGQGYSPLH
>TRBV11-3|TRBJ2-5
ASSPGLAGDQETQY
>TRBV11-3|TRBJ1-1
ASSPAGYTEAF
>TRBV6-1|TRBJ2-5
ASSGGTTGETQY